These 25 T cell receptor beta chains came from one sample sequenced in a study of blood T cell repertoires in COVID-19. Repertoires were generated with immunoSEQ multiplex PCR, while TCRdb's copy carries only in-frame clones and drops some. Of under 200,000 clones in the sample, around 90% were seen once. Input material: peripheral blood. These receptors were collected from a man aged 45-60 years with acute or convalescent COVID-19.

The V call is TRBV27, the J call TRBJ1-1; the D is unclear. Trimming removed 3 bases from V and 0 bases from J, with 17 bases in between. The CDR3 consists of 17 residues. Germline V gene data show CDR1 as MNHEY and CDR2 as SMNVEV (reference sequence). The CDR3 nucleotides read TGTGCCAGCAGTTTCCGGGGATACTCCATCATGAACACTGAAGCTTTCTTT. It encodes CASSFRGYSIMNTEAFF.

V and J are TRBV30 and TRBJ2-2; D remains unclear. Trimming cost V 4 bases and J 2 bases, with 14 bases left between them. The CDR3 runs 15 residues. Germline CDR1 reads GTSNPN; CDR2 reads SVGIG (reference sequence). CDR3 region: CAWMRKVVNTGELFF. CDR3 DNA: TGTGCCTGGATGAGGAAGGTAGTCAACACCGGGGAGCTGTTTTTT.

This sequence joins TRBV6-5 and TRBJ1-2; a weak D match, TRBD1 (6 bases). The V gene lost 7 bases and the J gene lost 6 bases, with 18 bases spanning the gap. This CDR3 has 14 residues. CDR1 MNHEY and CDR2 SVGAGI come from the germline V gene. In nucleotides, the CDR3 is TGTGCCAGCACCTATACAGGGTTTTCGGATGGCTACACCTTC. It codes for CASTYTGFSDGYTF.

The J gene is TRBJ2-7, the V gene TRBV2, with D possibly matching TRBD2 (5 bases). This CDR3 spans 14 amino acids. V was clipped by 7 bases and J by 1 base, with 14 bases between them. The germline CDR1 and CDR2 sequences are SNHLY and FYNNEI. CDR3 sequence: CASNMDVASYEQYF. The CDR3 DNA follows: TGTGCCAGCAACATGGACGTAGCGTCCTACGAGCAGTACTTC.

V is TRBV15 and J is TRBJ1-5; D is perhaps TRBD1 (6 bases). Germline-derived CDR1 and CDR2 are LNHNV and YYDKDF (reference sequence). This CDR3 has 15 amino acids. Trimming removed 0 bases at V and 4 bases at J, with 10 bases between. The CDR3: CATSRDITGNQPQHF. Written as DNA, the CDR3 is TGTGCCACCAGCAGAGATATAACAGGGAATCAGCCCCAGCATTTT.

The rearrangement joins TRBV4-3 to TRBJ1-4, with 11 positions matching TRBD1. The germline V gene has CDR1 LGHNA and CDR2 YSLEER. This CDR3 is built from 14 residues. V shed 4 bases, J shed 7 bases, and the junction held 2 bases outside the gene matches. The CDR3 spells CASSRGQGGEKLFF. The CDR3 region has the DNA TGCGCCAGCAGCCGGGGACAGGGGGGTGAAAAACTGTTTTTT.

The chain links TRBV6-2 or TRBV6-3 to TRBJ1-1; D gene unclear. Germline V gives CDR1 MNHEY, CDR2 SVGEGT. The CDR3 is 14 residues long. The V and J ends lost 0 bases and 3 bases respectively, with 8 bases between them. DNA of the CDR3: TGTGCCAGCAGTTACTCTAGGCGGGACACTGAAGCTTTCTTT. It encodes CASSYSRRDTEAFF.

J is TRBJ2-1 and V is TRBV5-1, with TRBD2 matching 13 bases. V gave up 0 bases and J gave up 4 bases; unmatched junction bases: 7. The CDR3 contains 18 residues. Germline lookup yields CDR1 SGHRS and CDR2 YFSETQ. CDR3 protein: CASSLGLAGGTTYNEQFF. The CDR3 DNA reads as TGCGCCAGCAGCTTGGGACTAGCGGGGGGCACAACATACAATGAGCAGTTCTTC.

This clone appeared once. The gene calls are TRBV5-8 and TRBJ2-7; TRBD1 is a possible D gene (5 bases). Germline V lookup: CDR1 SGHTS, CDR2 YDEGEE. The V gene lost 2 bases and the J gene lost 2 bases, with 14 bases spanning the gap. CDR3 size: 15 residues. The CDR3 sequence: CASSFTGKVTYEQYF. DNA for the CDR3: TGTGCCAGCAGCTTTACAGGAAAGGTCACCTACGAGCAGTACTTC.

This rearrangement joins TRBV6-1 to TRBJ1-6; D gene ambiguous. Germline loops: CDR1 MNHNS, CDR2 SASEGT. V was pared by 1 base and J by 0 bases, with 10 bases between. CDR3 length: 17 residues. The DNA of the CDR3 is TGTGCCAGCAGTGAAGGGGTCGGGAGCTCCTATAATTCACCCCTCCACTTT. It specifies CASSEGVGSSYNSPLHF.

The rearrangement uses TRBV9 and TRBJ1-2, with D uncertain. CDR1 SGDLS and CDR2 YYNGEE come from the germline V gene. CDR3 length: 13 amino acids. Trimming left V 0 bases short and J 8 bases short, with 11 bases between. This chain's CDR3 is CASSVATRWGYTF. The CDR3 DNA reads as TGTGCCAGCAGCGTAGCTACGCGGTGGGGCTACACCTTC.

The chain uses TRBV19 and TRBJ2-7, with 12 nucleotides matching TRBD1. Germline-derived CDR1 and CDR2 are LNHDA and SQIVND (reference sequence). The CDR3 is 12 residues long. V dropped 5 bases and J dropped 13; count of bases not matched to a gene: 6. CDR3: CASSPGQGAGYV. CDR3 coding DNA: TGTGCCAGTAGTCCGGGACAGGGGGCGGGTTACGTC.

The chain carries TRBV5-1 and TRBJ1-2; the D is unclear. This CDR3 has 13 amino acids. V was cut by 1 base and J by 2 bases, with 6 bases left in between. Germline V gives CDR1 SGHRS, CDR2 YFSETQ. This CDR3 reads CASSLSENYGYTF. The CDR3, as DNA: TGCGCCAGCAGCTTGAGCGAGAACTATGGCTACACCTTC.

This chain links TRBV7-9 with TRBJ2-1; 9 nucleotides line up with TRBD1. With 3 bases clipped from V and 9 bases from J, the junction kept 18 bases outside the gene matches. The CDR3 loop spans 18 amino acids. Looked up from germline, CDR1 is SEHNR and CDR2 is FQNEAQ (reference sequence). CDR3 sequence (DNA): TGTGCCAGCAGCTTGATGGCAACAGGGGGCGCATTTTGGAGTGAGCAGTTCTTC. This codes for CASSLMATGGAFWSEQFF.

In this sample, this clone turned up once. The rearrangement joins TRBV7-9 to TRBJ2-5; maybe TRBD1 (6 bases). The length of the CDR3 is 13 residues. V was trimmed by 3 bases and J by 5 bases, leaving 10 bases between them. Germline V gene sequence: CDR1 SEHNR, CDR2 FQNEAQ (reference sequence). The CDR3 coding sequence is TGTGCCAGCAGCTTCGGACAGATGGAGACCCAGTACTTC. The encoded protein is CASSFGQMETQYF.

This clone came up a few times. This chain joins TRBV6-5 and TRBJ2-7; 7 bases match TRBD2. The V and J ends lost 7 bases and 3 bases, in that order; junction bases with no gene match: 6. The CDR3 covers 13 residues. Germline assignment: CDR1 MNHEY and CDR2 SVGAGI. CDR3 sequence (DNA): TGTGCCAGCAACCTAGCGGAGATCTACGAGCAGTACTTC. It yields the protein CASNLAEIYEQYF.

This chain uses TRBV28 with TRBJ2-1; D remains unclear. Germline lookup yields CDR1 MDHEN and CDR2 SYDVKM. Trimming took 7 bases from V and 9 from J, leaving 10 bases between them. CDR3 length: 11 residues. The CDR3 protein is CASTRYLEQFF. For the CDR3, the DNA is TGTGCCAGCACTAGATACCTTGAGCAGTTCTTC.

This sequence joins TRBV15 and TRBJ2-2, with a weak D call TRBD1 (5 bases). The CDR3 has 18 amino acids. The V gene lost 0 bases and the J gene lost 5 bases, with 19 bases spanning the gap. Germline CDR1 reads LNHNV; CDR2 reads YYDKDF (reference sequence). As DNA, the CDR3 is TGTGCCACCAGCAGAGATAGGAGTGTAGCCAGGGCGACCGGGGAGCTGTTTTTT. Its protein product is CATSRDRSVARATGELFF.

This rearrangement joins TRBV27 to TRBJ1-5; D gene ambiguous. The CDR3 runs 13 residues. V was trimmed by 0 bases and J by 6 bases, leaving 6 bases between them. Germline values: CDR1 MNHEY, CDR2 SMNVEV (reference sequence). This CDR3 reads CASSLSGIQPQHF. In nucleotides, the CDR3 is TGTGCCAGCAGTTTATCCGGGATTCAGCCCCAGCATTTT.

V and J are TRBV4-3 and TRBJ1-2, with 7 nucleotides matching TRBD1. Germline loops: CDR1 LGHNA, CDR2 YSLEER. This CDR3 is built from 14 residues. J was trimmed by 4 bases and V by 0 bases; bases with no gene match: 2. This chain's CDR3 is CASSQDRGSYGYTF. The CDR3, as DNA: TGCGCCAGCAGCCAAGACAGGGGGTCCTATGGCTACACCTTC.

The chain couples TRBV19 to TRBJ1-5; no clear D. The length of the CDR3 is 15 residues. V was cut by 3 bases and J by 0 bases, with 9 bases left in between. Germline values: CDR1 LNHDA, CDR2 SQIVND (reference sequence). The CDR3 loop is CASSMRGSSNQPQHF. As DNA, the CDR3 is TGTGCCAGTAGTATGCGCGGAAGTAGCAATCAGCCCCAGCATTTT.

The rearrangement uses TRBV9 and TRBJ2-1; TRBD1 matches 8 bases. V lost 4 bases and J lost 7; bases outside the gene matches: 13. The CDR3 contains 16 residues. The V gene's germline CDR1 is SGDLS and CDR2 YYNGEE. Here the CDR3 DNA reads TGTGCCAGCAGCTTTAGAGGGGGGACAGGTAATAATGAGCAGTTCTTC. Protein product: CASSFRGGTGNNEQFF.

The chain couples TRBV5-1 to TRBJ2-1; D may be TRBD2 (5 bases). Germline CDR1 reads SGHRS; CDR2 reads YFSETQ. The CDR3 spans 13 residues. V shed 0 bases and J shed 11 bases, with 12 bases lying between them. CDR3 residues: CASSLADGEKQFF. CDR3 nucleotides: TGCGCCAGCAGCTTGGCCGACGGGGAAAAGCAGTTCTTC. The variable domain in full, completed from reference TRBV5-1 and TRBJ2-1, reads KAGVTQTPRYLIKTRGQQVTLSCSPISGHRSVSWYQQTPGQGLQFLFEYFSETQRNKGNFPGRFSGRQFSNSRSEMNVSTLELGDSALYLCASSLADGEKQFFGPGTRLTVL.

This chain connects TRBV5-4 to TRBJ2-7, with no clear D. V was pared by 2 bases and J by 1 base, with 7 bases between. This CDR3 has 13 amino acids. Germline V gene sequence: CDR1 SGHNT, CDR2 YYREEE (reference sequence). This chain's CDR3 is CASSFSRSYEQYF. For the CDR3, the DNA is TGTGCCAGCAGCTTCTCGAGATCCTACGAGCAGTACTTC. Based on the CDR3 plus reference TRBV5-4 and TRBJ2-7, the full variable domain is ETGVTQSPTHLIKTRGQQVTLRCSSQSGHNTVSWYQQALGQGPQFIFQYYREEENGRGNFPPRFSGLQFPNYSSELNVNALELDDSALYLCASSFSRSYEQYFGPGTRLTVT.

V is TRBV19 and J is TRBJ1-2; D remains unclear. The V end was cut by 7 bases, the J end by 4 bases, with 22 bases between. The CDR3 contains 16 residues. Germline CDR1 is LNHDA and CDR2 is SQIVND (reference sequence). DNA of the CDR3: TGTGCCAGTAAACCCGGGCGGGAGCTCTCTTCCTATGGCTACACCTTC. Protein: CASKPGRELSSYGYTF.